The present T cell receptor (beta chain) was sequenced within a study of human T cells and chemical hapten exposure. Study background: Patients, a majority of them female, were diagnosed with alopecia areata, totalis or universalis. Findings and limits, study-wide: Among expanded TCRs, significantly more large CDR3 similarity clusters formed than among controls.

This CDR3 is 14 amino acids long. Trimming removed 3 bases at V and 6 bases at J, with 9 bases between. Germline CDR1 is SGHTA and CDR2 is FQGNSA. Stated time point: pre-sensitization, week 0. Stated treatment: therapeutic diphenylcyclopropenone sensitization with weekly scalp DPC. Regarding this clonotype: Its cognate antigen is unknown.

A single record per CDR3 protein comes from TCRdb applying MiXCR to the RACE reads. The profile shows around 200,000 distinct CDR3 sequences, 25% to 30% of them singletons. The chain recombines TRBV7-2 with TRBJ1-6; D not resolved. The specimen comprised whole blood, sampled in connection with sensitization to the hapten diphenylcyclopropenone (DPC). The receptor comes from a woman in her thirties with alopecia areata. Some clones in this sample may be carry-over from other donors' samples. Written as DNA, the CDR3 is TGTGCCAGCAGCTTGGGAGTAGTTAATTCACCCCTCCACTTT. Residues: CASSLGVVNSPLHF.